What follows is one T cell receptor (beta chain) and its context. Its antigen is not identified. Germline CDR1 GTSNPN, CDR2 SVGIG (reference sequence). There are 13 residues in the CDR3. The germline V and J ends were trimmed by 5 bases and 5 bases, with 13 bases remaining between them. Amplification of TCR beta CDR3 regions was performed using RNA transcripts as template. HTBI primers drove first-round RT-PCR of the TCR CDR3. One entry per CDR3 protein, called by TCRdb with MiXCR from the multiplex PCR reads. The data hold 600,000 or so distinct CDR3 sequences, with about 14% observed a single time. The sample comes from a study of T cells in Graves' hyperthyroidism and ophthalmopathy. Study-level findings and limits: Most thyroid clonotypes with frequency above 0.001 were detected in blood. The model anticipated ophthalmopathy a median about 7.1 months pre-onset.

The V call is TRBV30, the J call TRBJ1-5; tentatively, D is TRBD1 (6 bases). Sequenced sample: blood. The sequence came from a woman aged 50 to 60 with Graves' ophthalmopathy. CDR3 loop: CAWGTGFDQPQHF. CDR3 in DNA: TGTGCCTGGGGTACAGGGTTTGATCAGCCCCAGCATTTT.